This T cell receptor (beta chain) was identified in a study of cytomegalovirus exposure and HLA in healthy donors. The PCR employed 60 Vbeta primers together with 13 Jbeta primers. Measured with immunoSEQ multiplex PCR; TCRdb has only the in-frame clones, and not every one. The top ten clones hold around 2% of a sample with about 130,000 clones, approximately 80% of them seen once. Germline V gene data show CDR1 as MNHEY and CDR2 as SVGAGI. This CDR3 region has 14 residues. V was clipped by 2 bases and J by 6 bases; unmatched bases: 4. Study-wide findings and caveats: 164 TCR beta chains were listed as cytomegalovirus-associated.

Worth noting for this clone: Its matching antigen is unknown.

This TCR derives from a man aged 30 to 39 in good health and CMV-seronegative. The chain joins TRBV6-5 to TRBJ1-2, with 9 bases matching TRBD1. Sequenced sample: PBMCs. For the CDR3, the DNA is TGTGCCAGCAGTTACGTCGGGACAGGGCATGGCTACACCTTC. Its translation is CASSYVGTGHGYTF.